This record looks at one TCR beta chain sequence and its context. This specimen comes from a study of patients and donors after allogeneic stem cell transplantation. TCRdb redid the calling of the RT-PCR reads with MiXCR, one entry per CDR3 protein. Here the sample spans 70,000 to 100,000 distinct CDR3 sequences, about 5% being singletons. The receptor was derived from a human donor who was either an allogeneic HSCT recipient or a stem cell or donor lymphocyte infusion donor (not recorded which). It is not recorded whose cells these are; they may come from a transplant donor. Sequencing input: blood, either unsorted or a sorted T cell fraction (not recorded which).

The CDR3 nucleotides are TGTGCCAGTAAGCCAGGGGGCGGTATTGGCAATCAGCCCCAGCATTTT. It is translated as CASKPGGGIGNQPQHF. The rearrangement links TRBV19 to TRBJ1-5; 8 bases line up with TRBD1. Germline CDR1 and CDR2: LNHDA and SQIVND (reference sequence). V was pared by 7 bases and J by 2 bases, with 10 bases of the junction left unmatched. CDR3 length: 16 amino acids.